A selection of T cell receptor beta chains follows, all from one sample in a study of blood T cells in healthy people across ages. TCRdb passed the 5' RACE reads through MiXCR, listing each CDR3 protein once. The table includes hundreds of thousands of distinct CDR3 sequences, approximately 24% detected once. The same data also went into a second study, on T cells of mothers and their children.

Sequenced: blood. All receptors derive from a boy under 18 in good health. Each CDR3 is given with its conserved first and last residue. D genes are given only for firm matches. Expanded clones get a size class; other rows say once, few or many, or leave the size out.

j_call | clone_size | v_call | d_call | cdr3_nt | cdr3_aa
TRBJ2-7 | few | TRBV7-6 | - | TGTGCCAGCAGCCCCCGGGGGTGGGGACCCAGCGACGAGCAGTACTTC | CASSPRGWGPSDEQYF
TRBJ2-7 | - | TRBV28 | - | TGTGCCAGCACCGTTGGAGGGGCAGGGATTCAATACGAGCAGTACTTC | CASTVGGAGIQYEQYF
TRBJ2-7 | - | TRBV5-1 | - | TGCGCCAGCAGCCCGGCTCAGCAGCCTTACTACGAGCAGTACTTC | CASSPAQQPYYEQYF
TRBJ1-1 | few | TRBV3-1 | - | TGTGCCAGCAGCCAAGTGGCGGACGCTGAAGCTTTCTTT | CASSQVADAEAFF
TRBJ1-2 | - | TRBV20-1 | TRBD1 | TGCAGTGCTCTGACGACAGGGATTAACTATGGCTACACCTTC | CSALTTGINYGYTF
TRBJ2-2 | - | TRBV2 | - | TGTGCCAGCAGGTGGTCTACCGGAGAGCTGTTTTTT | CASRWSTGELFF
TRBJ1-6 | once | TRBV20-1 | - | TGCAGTGCTAGATGGGGCCTTTCACCCCTCCACTTT | CSARWGLSPLHF
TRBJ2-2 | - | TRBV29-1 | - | TGCACCTATGAAAAGGGGACCGGGGAGCTGTTTTTT | CTYEKGTGELFF
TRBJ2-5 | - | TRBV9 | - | TGTGCCAGCAGCGTAGGGGCTGGCGGGCAGGGGACCTCCCAGTACTTC | CASSVGAGGQGTSQYF
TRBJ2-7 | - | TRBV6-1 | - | TGTGCCAACAGTGAAGGAAGTTCCGCCTACGAGCAGTACTTC | CANSEGSSAYEQYF
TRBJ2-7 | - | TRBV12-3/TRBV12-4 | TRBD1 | TGTGCCAGCAGTTTCAGGGGGTTGGGATACGAGCAGTACTTC | CASSFRGLGYEQYF
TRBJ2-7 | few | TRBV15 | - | TGTGCCACCAGCAGAAGCTACCGGGACCGGGGCGAGCAGTACTTC | CATSRSYRDRGEQYF
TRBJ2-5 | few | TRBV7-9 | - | TGTGCCAGCAGCGCGCGACGGGGGAAAGAGACCCAGTACTTC | CASSARRGKETQYF
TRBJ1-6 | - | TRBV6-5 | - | TGTGCCAGCAGTTACCCAGATCCCAGGGCAACACCCCTCCACTTT | CASSYPDPRATPLHF
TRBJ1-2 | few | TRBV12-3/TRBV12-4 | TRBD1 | TGTGCCAGCAGCGGACAGGAAAACTATGGCTACACCTTC | CASSGQENYGYTF
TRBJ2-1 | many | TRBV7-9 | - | TGTGCCAGCAGCAGCCGAAATGAGCAGTTCTTC | CASSSRNEQFF
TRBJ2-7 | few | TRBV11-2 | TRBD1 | TGTGCCAGCAGCCCGGGACAGGGGAACTCCTACGAGCAGTACTTC | CASSPGQGNSYEQYF
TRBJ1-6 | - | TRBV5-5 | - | TGTGCCAGCAGCTTGGAGTGGGCTTCACCCCTCCACTTT | CASSLEWASPLHF
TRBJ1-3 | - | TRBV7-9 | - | TGTGCCAGCAGCCCATCATTAGGACTTGGAAACACCATATATTTT | CASSPSLGLGNTIYF
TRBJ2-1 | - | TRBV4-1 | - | TGCGCCAGCAGCCAAGATAAATTCAGCTCCTACAATGAGCAGTTCTTC | CASSQDKFSSYNEQFF
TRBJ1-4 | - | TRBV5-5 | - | TGTGCCAGCAGCTTGGGGCAGGGTCCGATCGGGGAACTGTTTTTT | CASSLGQGPIGELFF
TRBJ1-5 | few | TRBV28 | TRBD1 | TGTGCCACCTCGGACAGGTGGGGCAATCAGCCCCAGCATTTT | CATSDRWGNQPQHF
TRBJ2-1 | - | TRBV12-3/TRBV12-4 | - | TGTGCCAGCAGTTTGAGTGCGCGGAATGAGCAGTTCTTC | CASSLSARNEQFF
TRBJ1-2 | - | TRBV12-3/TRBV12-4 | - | TGTGCCAGCAGTTTATCATCGGTTCGTGGCTACACCTTC | CASSLSSVRGYTF
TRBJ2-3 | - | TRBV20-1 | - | TGCAGTGCTAGCTCCGCAATAGCACAGGATCCTAAAGATACGCAGTATTTT | CSASSAIAQDPKDTQYF
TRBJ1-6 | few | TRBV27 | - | TGTGCCAGCAGCTCGGGGGGCAATTCACCCCTCCACTTT | CASSSGGNSPLHF
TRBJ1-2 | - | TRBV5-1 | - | TGCGCCAGCAGCTTGGAAAGGGACTATGGCTACACCTTC | CASSLERDYGYTF
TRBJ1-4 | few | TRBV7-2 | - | TGTGCCAGCAGCTTCGGACAGTCGATTCCAACTAATGAAAAACTGTTTTTT | CASSFGQSIPTNEKLFF
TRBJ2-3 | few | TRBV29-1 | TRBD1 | TGCAGCGTTGTGGTAGGGACAGGAACGCAGTATTTT | CSVVVGTGTQYF
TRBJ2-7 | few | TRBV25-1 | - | TGTGCCAGCAGTGAATTAACCCATGAGCAGTACTTC | CASSELTHEQYF
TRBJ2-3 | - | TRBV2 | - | TGTGCCAGCAGTGACGCTAGGCGGGATACGCAGTATTTT | CASSDARRDTQYF
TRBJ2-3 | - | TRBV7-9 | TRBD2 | TGTGCCAGCAGCCCGGCCAGGACGGGGGGTATGAATACGCAGTATTTT | CASSPARTGGMNTQYF
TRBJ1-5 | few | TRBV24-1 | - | TGTGCCACCAGTGATACTTATAGCAATCAGCCCCAGCATTTT | CATSDTYSNQPQHF
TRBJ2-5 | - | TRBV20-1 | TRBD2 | TGCAGTGCTACCTCTGGGCGGGGGGACTCTCGAGTGCAGTACTTC | CSATSGRGDSRVQYF